The 27 T cell receptor beta chains listed next were all sequenced from one sample in a study of monozygotic twins with inflammatory bowel disease. TCRdb re-called the 5' RACE reads, yielding one record per CDR3 amino acid sequence without DNA. The listing records about 380,000 distinct CDR3 sequences. Material: blood. The source of these receptors is a human donor with ulcerative colitis or Crohn's disease, or a healthy co-twin of an affected twin (not recorded which).

V gene TRBV3-1 combines with J gene TRBJ1-2; without DNA, the TCRdb call of TRBD1 cannot be checked. From germline, CDR1 is LGHDT and CDR2 YNNKEL (reference sequence). The CDR3 sequence is 14 residues long. CDR3 residues: CASSQESRARGYTF.

The gene calls are TRBV6-1 and TRBJ1-2; with no DNA, the TCRdb D assignment of TRBD1 cannot be verified. The CDR3 runs to 17 residues. Germline V gene data show CDR1 as MNHNS and CDR2 as SASEGT. CDR3 sequence: CASRSARRDRGNYGYTF.

V and J are TRBV20-1 and TRBJ2-7; TCRdb lists TRBD1, though no DNA is available to test this call. The CDR3 is made up of 13 amino acids. CDR1 is DFQATT, CDR2 SNEGSKA, per germline (reference sequence). CDR3 sequence reads: CSANRDRDYEQYF.

V usage is TRBV2 and J usage is TRBJ2-7; with no DNA, the TCRdb D assignment of TRBD2 cannot be verified. Germline assignment: CDR1 SNHLY and CDR2 FYNNEI. CDR3 length equals 15 residues. The CDR3 loop reads CASSGLAGSAYEQYF. Looking up the rest from reference TRBV2 and TRBJ2-7 gives the full variable domain: EPEVTQTPSHQVTQMGQEVILRCVPISNHLYFYWYRQILGQKVEFLVSFYNNEISEKSEIFDDQFSVERPDGSNFTLKIRSTKLEDSAMYFCASSGLAGSAYEQYFGPGTRLTVT.

V and J are TRBV4-1 and TRBJ2-7; TCRdb's D call of TRBD1 is untestable without DNA. The germline gives CDR1 MGHRA, CDR2 YSYEKL. The CDR3 sequence is 15 residues long. CDR3 amino acids: CASSQTPKTSYEQYF.

CDR3 in amino acids: CASSLWGRRGLRDEQYF. The rearrangement links TRBV12-3 or TRBV12-4 to TRBJ2-7; TCRdb returns TRBD1, unconfirmable since there is no DNA. CDR3 length equals 17 residues.

The genes are TRBV13 and TRBJ2-5. The CDR3 contains 12 residues. Germline assignment: CDR1 PRHDT and CDR2 FYEKMQ (reference sequence). CDR3 residues: CASSVQMETQYF.

CDR3 sequence: CASSLGRGYGYTF. The chain carries TRBV7-6 and TRBJ1-2; the D call of TRBD1 rests on TCRdb alone, since no DNA is present to check it. The CDR3 runs 13 residues. Germline values: CDR1 SGHVS, CDR2 FNYEAQ.

The rearrangement uses TRBV7-6 and TRBJ1-1; the TCRdb D gene call, TRBD1, has no DNA to confirm it. Germline lookup yields CDR1 SGHVS and CDR2 FNYEAQ. CDR3 length equals 14 residues. CDR3 sequence: CASSPSGWGTEAFF.

The CDR3 protein is CSAGPDRGQFF. The V gene is TRBV20-1, the J gene TRBJ2-1; lacking DNA, the TRBD1 call made by TCRdb goes unchecked. Germline CDR1 reads DFQATT; CDR2 reads SNEGSKA (reference sequence). The CDR3 spans 11 residues.

The gene calls are TRBV7-2 and TRBJ2-1; without DNA, the TCRdb call of TRBD2 cannot be checked. The CDR3 contains 15 residues. Germline assignment: CDR1 SGHTA and CDR2 FQGNSA. The CDR3 here is CASSPASGGANEQFF.

The J gene is TRBJ2-5, the V gene TRBV5-6; TCRdb reports TRBD1, a call that lacks DNA to check it against. This CDR3 comprises 13 residues. Germline V gives CDR1 SGHDT, CDR2 YYEEEE. The CDR3 loop reads CASSFRVRETQYF.

The CDR3 here is CASSMGRLNTGELFF. The chain employs TRBV19 and TRBJ2-2; TCRdb's assignment of TRBD2 cannot be checked, as there is no DNA. The CDR3 length is 15 residues. The germline CDR1 and CDR2 sequences are LNHDA and SQIVND (reference sequence). The full variable domain, its missing parts supplied by reference TRBV19 and TRBJ2-2, is DGGITQSPKYLFRKEGQNVTLSCEQNLNHDAMYWYRQDPGQGLRLIYYSQIVNDFQKGDIAEGYSVSREKKESFPLTVTSAQKNPTAFYLCASSMGRLNTGELFFGEGSRLTVL.

J is TRBJ1-1 and V is TRBV7-2. Germline V gene lookup returns CDR1 SGHTA and CDR2 FQGNSA. The CDR3 is 15 amino acids. CDR3 region: CASSLDYGVGTEAFF.

V and J are TRBV5-1 and TRBJ1-1. CDR1 SGHRS and CDR2 YFSETQ come from the germline V gene. The CDR3 runs 16 residues. The CDR3 is CASSRETVRLNTEAFF.

The gene calls are TRBV5-1 and TRBJ2-4; TCRdb's D gene call, TRBD1, goes unchecked for lack of DNA. Germline-derived CDR1 and CDR2 are SGHRS and YFSETQ. This CDR3 has 15 residues. Here the CDR3 reads CASSLRQRNKNIQYF.

The V and J genes are TRBV6-2 or TRBV6-3 and TRBJ1-5; with no DNA, the TCRdb D assignment of TRBD1 cannot be verified. CDR1 is MNHEY and CDR2 is SVGEGT in the germline V gene. This CDR3 is built from 15 residues. CDR3: CASSYGRGGSRAQHF.

This chain connects TRBV6-5 to TRBJ1-2; there is no DNA to check the TCRdb D call of TRBD1. The CDR3 runs 13 residues. Per the germline V gene, CDR1 is MNHEY and CDR2 is SVGAGI. The CDR3 sequence: CASSYQGARGYTF.

The chain links TRBV15 to TRBJ1-1; the TCRdb call, TRBD1, lacks DNA for checking. The CDR3 totals 16 residues. CDR1 LNHNV and CDR2 YYDKDF come from the germline V gene (reference sequence). The CDR3 reads CATSRGVGTGNTEAFF.

The chain joins TRBV10-3 to TRBJ2-3; TCRdb's D call of TRBD1 is untestable without DNA. This CDR3 is 14 amino acids long. Germline values: CDR1 ENHRY, CDR2 SYGVKD. The CDR3 region is CAISRQGPADTQYF.

The chain is built from TRBV3-1 and TRBJ1-1; TCRdb indicates TRBD1, and absent DNA this call remains unverified. This CDR3 is 16 amino acids long. Germline loops: CDR1 LGHDT, CDR2 YNNKEL (reference sequence). The CDR3 protein is CASSPRTGVGGFQAFF.

The chain recombines TRBV6-2 or TRBV6-3 with TRBJ2-1; TCRdb proposes TRBD2, but this gene call is untestable without DNA. The CDR3 contains 15 residues. Germline CDR1 reads MNHEY; CDR2 reads SVGEGT. This CDR3 is CASSYVGGGADEQFF.

The J gene is TRBJ2-7, the V gene TRBV6-5; TCRdb indicates TRBD1, and absent DNA this call remains unverified. Germline values: CDR1 MNHEY, CDR2 SVGAGI. This CDR3 comprises 15 residues. The CDR3 here is CASSYRPGDTYEQYF.

This chain connects TRBV5-1 to TRBJ1-5. Germline V CDR1 and CDR2: SGHRS, YFSETQ. The CDR3 spans 13 residues. The CDR3 region is CASSLFSDQPQHF.

V and J are TRBV29-1 and TRBJ2-7; the TCRdb call, TRBD2, lacks DNA for checking. The CDR3 covers 13 residues. Germline V lookup: CDR1 SQVTM, CDR2 ANQGSEA. CDR3 sequence: CSVLGLQHYEQYF.

The rearrangement links TRBV5-1 to TRBJ1-4. The V gene's germline CDR1 is SGHRS and CDR2 YFSETQ. The CDR3 is 18 amino acids. The CDR3 loop is CASSLAKQTYPTNEKLFF.

The V call is TRBV4-2, the J call TRBJ1-1. The CDR3 extends over 15 amino acids. Germline lookup yields CDR1 LGHNA and CDR2 YNFKEQ. Here the CDR3 reads CASSQVRVYNTEAFF.